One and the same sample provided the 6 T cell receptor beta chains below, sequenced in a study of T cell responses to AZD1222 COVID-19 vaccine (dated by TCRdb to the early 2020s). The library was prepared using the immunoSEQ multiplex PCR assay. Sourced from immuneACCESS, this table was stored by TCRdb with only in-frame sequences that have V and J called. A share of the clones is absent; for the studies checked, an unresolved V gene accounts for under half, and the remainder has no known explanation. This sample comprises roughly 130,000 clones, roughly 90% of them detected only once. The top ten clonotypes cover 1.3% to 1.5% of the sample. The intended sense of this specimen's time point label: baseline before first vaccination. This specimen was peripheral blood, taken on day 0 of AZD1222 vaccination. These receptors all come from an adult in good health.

CDR3 residues: CASSPNAGQGANYGYTF. The CDR3, as DNA: TGTGCCAGCTCCCCCAACGCGGGACAGGGGGCGAACTATGGCTACACCTTC. J is TRBJ1-2 and V is TRBV18, with TRBD1 identical over 12 bases. This CDR3 spans 17 amino acids. The V segment lost 6 bases and the J segment 2 bases; nucleotides outside the gene matches: 10. CDR1 and CDR2 from the germline V gene are KGHSH and LQKENI.

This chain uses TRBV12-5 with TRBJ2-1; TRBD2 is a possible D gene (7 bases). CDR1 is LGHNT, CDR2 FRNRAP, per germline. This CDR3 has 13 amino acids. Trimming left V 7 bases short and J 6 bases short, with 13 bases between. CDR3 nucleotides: TGTGCTAGTGCCCTAGGGGGGGCCAATGAGCAGTTCTTC. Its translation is CASALGGANEQFF. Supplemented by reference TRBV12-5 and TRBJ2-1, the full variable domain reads DARVTQTPRHKVTEMGQEVTMRCQPILGHNTVFWYRQTMMQGLELLAYFRNRAPLDDSGMPKDRFSAEMPDATLATLKIQPSEPRDSAVYFCASALGGANEQFFGPGTRLTVL.

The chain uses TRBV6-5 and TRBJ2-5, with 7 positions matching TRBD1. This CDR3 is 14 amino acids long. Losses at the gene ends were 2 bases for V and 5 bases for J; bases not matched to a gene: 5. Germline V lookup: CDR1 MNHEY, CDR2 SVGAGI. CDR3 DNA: TGTGCCAGCAGTTACAGGGGGCGCGGGGAGACCCAGTACTTC. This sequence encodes CASSYRGRGETQYF.

The CDR3: CATSATRGGLSGANVLTF. CDR3 coding DNA: TGTGCCACCAGTGCGACCCGAGGGGGCTTGTCTGGGGCCAACGTCCTGACTTTC. The chain recombines TRBV24-1 with TRBJ2-6, with 7 bases that match TRBD1. The CDR3 runs 18 residues. CDR1 is KGHDR, CDR2 SFDVKD, per germline. The trim removed 5 bases at V and 1 base at J, leaving 10 bases unmatched.

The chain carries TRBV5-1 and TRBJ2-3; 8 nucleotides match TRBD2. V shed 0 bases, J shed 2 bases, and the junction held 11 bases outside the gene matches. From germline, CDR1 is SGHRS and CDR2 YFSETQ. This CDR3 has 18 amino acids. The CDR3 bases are TGCGCCAGCAGCTTGGGCGCACTAGCGGTGAGGAACACAGATACGCAGTATTTT. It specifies CASSLGALAVRNTDTQYF. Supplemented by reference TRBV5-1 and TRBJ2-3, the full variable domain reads KAGVTQTPRYLIKTRGQQVTLSCSPISGHRSVSWYQQTPGQGLQFLFEYFSETQRNKGNFPGRFSGRQFSNSRSEMNVSTLELGDSALYLCASSLGALAVRNTDTQYFGPGTRLTVL.

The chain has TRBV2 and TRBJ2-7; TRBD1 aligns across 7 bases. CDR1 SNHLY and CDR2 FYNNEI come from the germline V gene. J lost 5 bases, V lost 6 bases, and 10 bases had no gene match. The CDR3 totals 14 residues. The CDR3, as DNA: TGTGCCAGCAGAGAGGACAGGCCCCGGGACGAGCAGTACTTC. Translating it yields CASREDRPRDEQYF.